The source of this TCR beta chain is a study of T cell clonality in common variable immunodeficiency. Study outcomes and limitations: Reportedly, TCR beta sequences from common variable immunodeficiency showed fewer deletions and N-nucleotide insertions. CVID patient heterogeneity limited repertoire-clinical complication correlations. CVID subjects showed higher TCRbeta clonality than healthy controls. The cause of increased CVID clonality remains unclear without subpopulation sequencing.

Sequencing used immunoSEQ multiplex PCR; TCRdb keeps in-frame clones, though not all of them. Singletons are absent from the sample, which has tens of thousands of clones. Germline V gives CDR1 LNHDA, CDR2 SQIVND (reference sequence). This CDR3 has 16 amino acids. Germline trimming cut 4 bases from V and 5 bases from J; bases unmatched to any gene: 7. This clone was counted ten times or more. Its antigen is not identified. The sequence runs out 3 residues before the end of the CDR3; the remainder is reconstructed from the germline J gene. The sequenced sample consisted of peripheral blood mononuclear cells. The chain carries TRBV19 and TRBJ1-6; 8 nucleotides align to TRBD1. This receptor was obtained from a person aged 18 to 69 in good health. CDR3 sequence: CASSTTGGRNNSPLHF. The CDR3 DNA, read in part, is TGTGCCAGTAGTACTACAGGGGGTCGGAATAATTCACCC.